The 17 T cell receptor beta chains below all came from one sample that was sequenced in a study of human T cells and chemical hapten exposure. TCRdb fed the RACE reads into MiXCR, producing one record per CDR3 protein. Of fewer than 350,000 distinct CDR3 sequences listed, roughly 7.4% are singletons. The time point was: pre-sensitization, week 0. This sample's treatment: therapeutic diphenylcyclopropenone sensitization with weekly scalp DPC. Here the sequenced sample was whole blood, taken in connection with sensitization to the hapten diphenylcyclopropenone (DPC). These receptors were collected from a man aged 18 to 29 with alopecia areata. Some clones in this sample may be carry-over from other donors' samples.

This clonotype was seen only a few times. V usage is TRBV6-2 or TRBV6-3 and J usage is TRBJ1-5, with D possibly being TRBD1 (5 bases). Germline CDR1 and CDR2: MNHEY and SVGEGT. The CDR3 runs 15 residues. Trimming shortened V by 7 bases and J by 3 bases, and 16 bases separated the two germline ends. In nucleotides, the CDR3 is TGTGCCAGCACGGGGGGTCGGGGATTCAATCAGCCCCAGCATTTT. It encodes CASTGGRGFNQPQHF.

This rearrangement joins TRBV12-3 or TRBV12-4 to TRBJ2-3, with D possibly TRBD1 on 6 matching bases. The CDR3 is 15 residues long. V was shortened by 4 bases and J by 0 bases, with 11 bases between the two germline ends. The CDR3 nucleotides read TGTGCCAGCAGTTCCCGGACAGATAGCACAGATACGCAGTATTTT. It translates to CASSSRTDSTDTQYF.

This clonotype was detected only a few times. This chain joins TRBV7-6 and TRBJ1-5; D gene unclear. The germline gives CDR1 SGHVS, CDR2 FNYEAQ. CDR3 length: 14 amino acids. Trimming stripped 1 base from V and 7 bases from J, with 11 bases between. The chain's CDR3 is CASSLGTSTQPQHF. CDR3 sequence (DNA): TGTGCCAGCAGCTTAGGGACTAGTACCCAGCCCCAGCATTTT.

This clonotype was recorded many times. Written as DNA, the CDR3 is TGTGCCATCAGGACAAGGGAGACTGCAGATACGCAGTATTTT. It specifies CAIRTRETADTQYF. The chain is built from TRBV10-3 and TRBJ2-3, with a possible D match to TRBD2 (5 bases). V was clipped by 6 bases and J by 4 bases, with 14 bases between them. Germline-derived CDR1 and CDR2 are ENHRY and SYGVKD. This CDR3 region has 14 residues.

The gene calls are TRBV29-1 and TRBJ1-2; perhaps TRBD1 as D (6 bases). Germline V gene data show CDR1 as SQVTM and CDR2 as ANQGSEA. This CDR3 has 13 residues. Between the trimmed V and J ends, which lost 2 bases and 7 bases, there was a span of 14 bases. For the CDR3, the DNA is TGCAGCGTTGAAAGGGGGTCAGGGCTTGGCTACACCTTC. Protein sequence: CSVERGSGLGYTF. The full variable domain, its missing parts supplied by reference TRBV29-1 and TRBJ1-2, is SAVISQKPSRDICQRGTSLTIQCQVDSQVTMMFWYRQQPGQSLTLIATANQGSEATYESGFVIDKFPISRPNLTFSTLTVSNMSPEDSSIYLCSVERGSGLGYTFGSGTRLTVV.

This chain links TRBV11-2 with TRBJ1-1; no clear D gene. Trimming took 6 bases from V and 5 from J, leaving 4 bases between them. The CDR3 covers 10 residues. Per germline, CDR1 SGHAT and CDR2 FQNNGV. The CDR3 sequence is CASRGTEAFF. CDR3 DNA sequence: TGTGCCAGCAGGGGGACTGAAGCTTTCTTT.

This clonotype was observed many times. This chain uses TRBV6-2 or TRBV6-3 with TRBJ1-5; D ambiguous. V lost 4 bases and J 0 bases, leaving 13 bases between the germline ends. Germline V gene sequence: CDR1 MNHEY, CDR2 SVGEGT. The CDR3 contains 16 residues. Here the CDR3 DNA reads TGTGCCAGCAGTTCTTCAGTTCCGAATAGCAATCAGCCCCAGCATTTT. Protein: CASSSSVPNSNQPQHF.

This clonotype came up many times. The CDR3 bases are TGTGCCAGCAGTTCAGACAGGGTTCCCTACAATGAGCAGTTCTTC. Amino acids: CASSSDRVPYNEQFF. This chain uses TRBV6-5 with TRBJ2-1; 7 bases map to TRBD1. CDR1 and CDR2 from the germline V gene are MNHEY and SVGAGI. The V gene end was trimmed by 4 bases and the J gene end by 2 bases; junction bases not matched to a gene: 5. This CDR3 region has 15 residues.

This clonotype has a count of ten or more. This chain connects TRBV25-1 to TRBJ2-3, with D unclear. Deletions cut 6 bases from V and 6 bases from J, with 16 bases between. This CDR3 is 14 amino acids long. CDR1 is MGHDK and CDR2 is SYGVNS in the germline V gene. The CDR3 sequence: CASSPPGRSDTQYF. CDR3 in DNA: TGTGCCAGCAGCCCCCCAGGACGGTCCGATACGCAGTATTTT.

The chain combines TRBV4-2 with TRBJ2-1, with a tentative D call TRBD2 (6 bases). Looked up from germline, CDR1 is LGHNA and CDR2 is YNFKEQ. The CDR3 is 15 residues long. The V end lost 8 bases, the J end lost 2 bases, and 16 bases lay between the germline ends. CDR3 DNA: TGTGCCAGCCACCCAGGGCGGGGAGCCTACAATGAGCAGTTCTTC. This translates into CASHPGRGAYNEQFF.

V is TRBV11-2 and J is TRBJ1-6; a weak D match, TRBD1 (5 bases). V was clipped by 6 bases and J by 8 bases, with 23 bases between them. The CDR3 consists of 17 residues. CDR1 and CDR2 (germline): SGHAT, FQNNGV. This CDR3 is CASRPLRSPGLHSPLHF. CDR3 in DNA: TGTGCCAGCAGGCCCTTACGGAGTCCGGGGCTCCATTCACCCCTCCACTTT.

The V call is TRBV20-1, the J call TRBJ2-7, with 8 bases identical to TRBD1. J lost 4 bases, V lost 2 bases, and 7 bases had no gene match. The CDR3 length is 14 residues. Germline V gives CDR1 DFQATT, CDR2 SNEGSKA (reference sequence). The CDR3 DNA is TGCAGTGCTAGACCCCAGGGGGCTGTGTACGAGCAGTACGTC. As protein: CSARPQGAVYEQYV.

The sample holds many counts of this clonotype. V and J are TRBV4-3 and TRBJ2-6; D gene uncertain. The V end was cut by 0 bases, the J end by 1 base, with 10 bases between. This CDR3 is 17 amino acids long. Germline V gene sequence: CDR1 LGHNA, CDR2 YSLEER. The CDR3 loop reads CASSQDHIGSGANVLTF. CDR3 in DNA: TGCGCCAGCAGCCAAGATCATATTGGATCTGGGGCCAACGTCCTGACTTTC.

The rearrangement links TRBV7-2 to TRBJ1-2, with 7 bases identical to TRBD1. Germline CDR1 and CDR2: SGHTA and FQGNSA. Losses at the gene ends were 3 bases for V and 4 bases for J; bases not matched to a gene: 17. The CDR3 length is 18 residues. Here the CDR3 DNA reads TGTGCCAGCAGCTTTATGCCGGGACAGAAAGAAGGTAGCTATGGCTACACCTTC. Translated, it gives CASSFMPGQKEGSYGYTF. Drawing the rest from reference TRBV7-2 and TRBJ1-2, the complete variable domain is GAGVSQSPSNKVTEKGKDVELRCDPISGHTALYWYRQSLGQGLEFLIYFQGNSAPDKSGLPSDRFSAERTGGSVSTLTIQRTQQEDSAVYLCASSFMPGQKEGSYGYTFGSGTRLTVV.

This clonotype was counted only a few times. The chain has TRBV9 and TRBJ1-2, with 7 bases that match TRBD1. V gave up 3 bases and J gave up 2 bases; unmatched junction bases: 7. This CDR3 comprises 15 residues. CDR1 and CDR2 (germline): SGDLS, YYNGEE. The CDR3 protein is CASSGQGTANYGYTF. The DNA of the CDR3 is TGTGCCAGCAGCGGACAAGGGACAGCAAACTATGGCTACACCTTC. Looking up the rest from reference TRBV9 and TRBJ1-2 gives the full variable domain: DSGVTQTPKHLITATGQRVTLRCSPRSGDLSVYWYQQSLDQGLQFLIQYYNGEERAKGNILERFSAQQFPDLHSELNLSSLELGDSALYFCASSGQGTANYGYTFGSGTRLTVV.

This clonotype was seen a few times. The rearrangement links TRBV18 to TRBJ1-6, with D perhaps TRBD1 (5 bases). The V gene's germline CDR1 is KGHSH and CDR2 LQKENI. CDR3 length: 14 residues. V was trimmed by 3 bases and J by 7 bases, leaving 10 bases between them. CDR3 region: CASSPETANSPLHF. CDR3 nucleotide sequence: TGTGCCAGCTCACCCGAGACAGCAAATTCACCCCTCCACTTT.

This clonotype has just a few counts. V gene TRBV29-1 combines with J gene TRBJ2-7; 7 bases align to TRBD1. Germline V gene data show CDR1 as SQVTM and CDR2 as ANQGSEA. V was clipped by 6 bases and J by 6 bases; unmatched bases: 2. This CDR3 has 10 residues. CDR3 region: CSVRQGEQYF. CDR3 sequence (DNA): TGCAGCGTACGACAGGGCGAGCAGTACTTC.